This T cell receptor (beta chain) was observed in a study of blood T cell repertoires in COVID-19. Study at large: PBMCs, B-cell-depleted T cells, or T cells were the source of the cDNA or gDNA that made up the material.

The participants were between roughly 18 and 100 years old and came from roughly 24 US areas. Participant-reported clinical history was the basis for cohort assignment. The germline CDR1 and CDR2 sequences are MDHEN and SYDVKM. This CDR3 region has 15 residues. The germline V and J ends were trimmed by 2 bases and 3 bases, with 14 bases remaining between them. The assay was immunoSEQ multiplex PCR, and TCRdb's table has in-frame clones only and misses some. The sample consists of some 290,000 clones, 89% of them appearing once. This clonotype was sampled from a woman in her twenties or thirties who had recovered from COVID-19. This chain uses TRBV28 with TRBJ2-7; the D gene is possibly TRBD1 (5 bases). Sequencing was carried out using PBMCs or T cells enriched from blood (not recorded which). CDR3 nucleotides: TGTGCCAGCAGTTTAAAACAGACAGCGTTCTACGAGCAGTACTTC. It specifies CASSLKQTAFYEQYF.